Following are 8 T cell receptor beta chains from one sample sequenced in a study of early T cells in non-severe SARS-CoV-2 infection. TCRdb redid the calling of the 5' RACE reads with MiXCR, one entry per CDR3 protein. The table lists roughly 100,000 distinct CDR3 sequences, over 10% of them singletons. Sequences were obtained from whole blood. The receptors were gathered from an adult who was a healthcare worker with PCR-confirmed SARS-CoV-2 infection or an uninfected control (not recorded which).

The table lists this clonotype with a few counts. The chain recombines TRBV2 with TRBJ2-7; D remains unclear. Trimming took off 7 bases at V and 2 bases at J, with 6 bases between the two ends. The germline CDR1 and CDR2 sequences are SNHLY and FYNNEI. There are 11 residues in the CDR3. The CDR3 DNA sequence: TGTGCCAGCATCGCGGCCTACGAGCAGTACTTC. Its protein product is CASIAAYEQYF.

The chain is built from TRBV20-1 and TRBJ2-1, with D uncertain. V shed 4 bases and J shed 3 bases, with 19 bases lying between them. CDR3 length: 16 residues. The germline CDR1 and CDR2 sequences are DFQATT and SNEGSKA (reference sequence). As DNA, the CDR3 is TGCAGTGCTATAGACCCCGCCCCGTCGGTCTACAATGAGCAGTTCTTC. Translation: CSAIDPAPSVYNEQFF.

The CDR3 reads CSARTGGNYEQYF. The CDR3 coding sequence is TGCAGTGCTAGAACGGGGGGAAACTACGAGCAGTACTTC. The chain links TRBV20-1 to TRBJ2-7, with 7 nucleotides matching TRBD2. The CDR3 consists of 13 residues. The V segment lost 2 bases and the J segment 3 bases; nucleotides outside the gene matches: 4. Per germline, CDR1 DFQATT and CDR2 SNEGSKA (reference sequence).

This clonotype was counted ten times or more. J is TRBJ2-1 and V is TRBV20-1, with 10 positions matching TRBD2. The J segment lost 6 bases and the V segment lost 1 base, leaving 9 bases of the junction unmatched. This CDR3 has 16 residues. The V gene's germline CDR1 is DFQATT and CDR2 SNEGSKA (reference sequence). The CDR3: CSARVLAGAVGNEQFF. The CDR3 DNA reads as TGCAGTGCTAGAGTTCTAGCGGGAGCAGTAGGCAATGAGCAGTTCTTC.

This clonotype was detected ten times or more. V usage is TRBV6-2 or TRBV6-3 and J usage is TRBJ2-7, with no clear D. The CDR3 has 14 residues. CDR1 is MNHEY, CDR2 SVGEGT, per germline. V was clipped by 1 base and J by 1 base, with 8 bases between them. Here the CDR3 DNA reads TGTGCCAGCAGTTACTTTGGAACTTCCTACGAGCAGTACTTC. Encoded protein: CASSYFGTSYEQYF.

This clonotype was recorded many times. The chain joins TRBV7-2 to TRBJ1-2, with D uncertain. The germline CDR1 and CDR2 sequences are SGHTA and FQGNSA. V lost 1 base, J lost 8 bases, and 8 bases lay in between. This CDR3 comprises 12 residues. The CDR3 protein is CASSLERRGYTF. In DNA form, the CDR3 reads TGTGCCAGCAGCTTAGAACGACGCGGCTACACCTTC.

The V call is TRBV5-1, the J call TRBJ2-1; 12 bases are shared with TRBD2. The CDR3 runs 14 residues. Germline CDR1 and CDR2: SGHRS and YFSETQ. Trimming took 5 bases from V and 7 from J; bases not matched to a gene: 4. The DNA of the CDR3 is TGCGCCAGCAGTTCGACTAGCGGGAGTAATGAGCAGTTCTTC. This sequence encodes CASSSTSGSNEQFF.

This clonotype was observed a few times. V is TRBV11-2 and J is TRBJ2-2; no clear D. This CDR3 has 14 residues. Trimming left V 4 bases short and J 4 bases short, with 10 bases between. The germline CDR1 and CDR2 sequences are SGHAT and FQNNGV. CDR3 protein: CASSYAAATGELFF. CDR3 bases: TGTGCCAGCAGCTACGCGGCCGCCACCGGGGAGCTGTTTTTT.